A selection of T cell receptor beta chains follows, all from one sample in a study of identical twins. Using its own MiXCR run on the 5' RACE reads, TCRdb lists one record per CDR3 protein. The sample shows about 340,000 distinct CDR3 sequences, approximately 13% of them seen only once. This same sample was also taken into another study, of yellow fever vaccine responses in identical twins.

The specimen sequenced was CD8+ T cells sorted from blood. All receptors come from a woman aged 18 to 35 in good health. CDR3s include the opening cysteine and the closing phenylalanine or tryptophan. The D gene is left open where the match is weak. The size of a clone is reported for some rows only, either as once, few or many, or as a class for expanded clones.

V gene	D gene	clone size	J gene	CDR3 DNA	CDR3 protein
TRBV28	TRBD1	NA	TRBJ2-5	TGTGCCAGCAGACATCGGGACAGCAAAGAGACCCAGTACTTC	CASRHRDSKETQYF
TRBV4-1	NA	many	TRBJ1-6	TGCGCCAGCAGCCAATCGGGGTCGGGATCACCCCTCCACTTT	CASSQSGSGSPLHF
TRBV19	NA	few	TRBJ2-7	TGTGCCAGTAGTCGTCTCCCGGGAGCCTACGAGCAGTACTTC	CASSRLPGAYEQYF
TRBV5-8	TRBD2	NA	TRBJ2-5	TGTGCCAGCAGCGAGACTAGCGGGAGGGAGACCCAGTACTTC	CASSETSGRETQYF
TRBV28	NA	few	TRBJ2-1	TGTGCCAGCAGTACCACGGGCAAAAGGGAATACAATGAGCAGTTCTTC	CASSTTGKREYNEQFF
TRBV7-9	NA	many	TRBJ2-7	NA	CASSPSGQGRPYEQYF
TRBV28	NA	few	TRBJ2-5	TGTGCCAGCAGTTTTTATGTGACAGCAACCCAAGAGACCCAGTACTTC	CASSFYVTATQETQYF
TRBV3-1	NA	few	TRBJ2-1	TGTGCCAGCAGCCAAGGAGGCGGCCCTTTCTACAATGAGCAGTTCTTC	CASSQGGGPFYNEQFF
TRBV3-1	TRBD1	few	TRBJ2-7	TGTGCCAGCAGCCAAGCTACAGGGGTTTGGTACGAGCAGTACTTC	CASSQATGVWYEQYF
TRBV12-3/TRBV12-4	NA	few	TRBJ1-2	TGTGCCAGCAGTTCCAGACAGTACCCAGGCTACACCTTC	CASSSRQYPGYTF
TRBV12-3/TRBV12-4	NA	many	TRBJ1-5	TGTGCCAGCAGTTACCGGGACACTAATCAGCCCCAGCATTTT	CASSYRDTNQPQHF
TRBV9	TRBD2	few	TRBJ2-1	TGTGCCAGCAGCTCTCCACTAGCGGGAGGGCCCAGAGAGCAGTTCTTC	CASSSPLAGGPREQFF
TRBV11-2	NA	few	TRBJ2-1	TGTGCCAGCAGCCGACTTAATGATGAGCAGTTCTTC	CASSRLNDEQFF
TRBV3-1	NA	few	TRBJ1-4	TGTGCCAGCAGTCAGGCCCGTTGGGAAAAACTGTTTTTT	CASSQARWEKLFF
TRBV28	NA	few	TRBJ2-2	TGTGCCAGCAGTTTAGGTCCCAGAATCATATCCTTGACCGGGGAGCTGTTTTTT	CASSLGPRIISLTGELFF
TRBV2	NA	few	TRBJ1-2	TGTGCCAGCAGTGAGAGTTCAGGACATAACTATGGCTACACCTTC	CASSESSGHNYGYTF
TRBV5-1	NA	NA	TRBJ2-1	TGCGCCAGCATCTTTGAGGGGGCCTACAATGAGCAGTTCTTC	CASIFEGAYNEQFF
TRBV2	TRBD1	NA	TRBJ2-3	TGTGCCAGCTCCAGGACAGGGGGCGTCGCAGATACGCAGTATTTT	CASSRTGGVADTQYF
TRBV6-1	TRBD2	NA	TRBJ2-1	TGTGCCAGCAGTGATTGGGTTAGCGGGGACTCCTACAATGAGCAGTTCTTC	CASSDWVSGDSYNEQFF
TRBV7-9	NA	NA	TRBJ2-3	TGTGCCAGCGTCCCGGGGGAACTTAGCACAGATACGCAGTATTTT	CASVPGELSTDTQYF
TRBV7-9	TRBD1	NA	TRBJ1-1	TGTGCCAGCAGCTTCGGAAACGACAGGGTGGCTTTCTTT	CASSFGNDRVAFF
TRBV28	NA	NA	TRBJ1-6	TGTGCCAGCAGTTTCAGGACAATTAGCTCCTATAATTCACCCCTCCACTTT	CASSFRTISSYNSPLHF
TRBV18	TRBD1	NA	TRBJ1-2	TGTGCCAGCTCACCCGAGGGGGCCCCACATGGCTACACCTTC	CASSPEGAPHGYTF
TRBV4-1	NA	many	TRBJ2-5	TGCGCCAGCAGCCCCATGGGAGGGACCCAGTACTTC	CASSPMGGTQYF
TRBV11-2	TRBD2	many	TRBJ2-5	TGTGCCAGCAGCTTAAATGCTCGGGCTAGCGGGTTTTCCCGAGAGACCCAGTACTTC	CASSLNARASGFSRETQYF
TRBV2	NA	NA	TRBJ2-3	TGTGCCAGCAGTGAACTCGACCACCGCACAGATACGCAGTATTTT	CASSELDHRTDTQYF
TRBV5-1	TRBD2	NA	TRBJ2-1	TGCGCCAGCAGCATGACTAGCGGGGGGCACAATGAGCAGTTCTTC	CASSMTSGGHNEQFF
TRBV20-1	TRBD2	few	TRBJ2-1	TGCAGTGCTACGAGCGGGAGCAATTACAATGAGCAGTTCTTC	CSATSGSNYNEQFF
TRBV4-1	TRBD1	many	TRBJ2-3	TGCGCCAGCAGCCAGGGCTTTCAGGGGAACAGGGGGTCAACAGATACGCAGTATTTT	CASSQGFQGNRGSTDTQYF
TRBV7-6	NA	few	TRBJ1-1	TGTGCCAGCAGCCCCAGGGGATTAGAGAACACTGAAGCTTTCTTT	CASSPRGLENTEAFF
TRBV10-3	NA	few	TRBJ2-2	TGTGCCATCAGTGAGAAGTTGGGCCCCGGGGAGCTGTTTTTT	CAISEKLGPGELFF
TRBV12-3/TRBV12-4	NA	NA	TRBJ1-5	TGTGCCAGCAGTTTATTAAGTGATCAGCCCCAGCATTTT	CASSLLSDQPQHF
TRBV5-1	TRBD2	few	TRBJ2-7	TGCGCCAGCAGCCCAAGCGGGAAGAACTCCTACGAGCAGTACTTC	CASSPSGKNSYEQYF